These T cell receptor beta chains were read from a single sample in a study of T cell responses to AZD1222 COVID-19 vaccine. Produced via immunoSEQ multiplex PCR; TCRdb's table is partial and in-frame only. The sample comprises fewer than 120,000 clones, about nine tenths of which are singletons, and roughly 7.6% rests with the top ten. The sequences come from peripheral blood, collected on day 0 of AZD1222 vaccination. These receptors originate from an adult in good health. Both conserved end residues are part of each CDR3. D genes are given only for firm matches. A row's size may be missing; if present it is once, few, many or a size class.

clone size: -; D gene: -; J gene: TRBJ1-4; V gene: TRBV7-9; CDR3 DNA: TGTGCCAGCACCCCAGGGAGAGGGCCAACTAATGAAAAACTGTTTTTT; CDR3 protein: CASTPGRGPTNEKLFF
clone size: -; D gene: -; J gene: TRBJ1-3; V gene: TRBV5-3; CDR3 DNA: TGTGCCAGAAGCTTAACTAGGTCGGGAAACACCATATATTTT; CDR3 protein: CARSLTRSGNTIYF
clone size: -; D gene: TRBD1; J gene: TRBJ1-3; V gene: TRBV11-2; CDR3 DNA: TGTGCCAGCAGCCCAACAGGGGGCTCTGGAAACACCATATATTTT; CDR3 protein: CASSPTGGSGNTIYF
clone size: -; D gene: -; J gene: TRBJ1-2; V gene: TRBV5-6; CDR3 DNA: TGTGCCAGCAGCTTCAGAGATGACTCAACCCCTAACTATGGCTACACCTTC; CDR3 protein: CASSFRDDSTPNYGYTF
clone size: once; D gene: -; J gene: TRBJ2-7; V gene: TRBV7-9; CDR3 DNA: TGTGCCAGCAGCTCGGACGGTTCCTACGAGCAGTACTTC; CDR3 protein: CASSSDGSYEQYF
clone size: once; D gene: -; J gene: TRBJ1-5; V gene: TRBV28; CDR3 DNA: TGTGCCAGCAGTTCCTCTATTCCCGGGGCCGGATATAGCAATCAGCCCCAGCATTTT; CDR3 protein: CASSSSIPGAGYSNQPQHF
clone size: -; D gene: -; J gene: TRBJ2-6; V gene: TRBV5-6; CDR3 DNA: TGTGCCAGCAGCCCCCGGGGCCTCTCTGGGGCCAACGTCCTGACTTTC; CDR3 protein: CASSPRGLSGANVLTF
clone size: -; D gene: -; J gene: TRBJ1-4; V gene: TRBV29-1; CDR3 DNA: TGCAGCGTTGAATGGGGGAACCTTCCCTTTTTT; CDR3 protein: CSVEWGNLPFF
clone size: -; D gene: -; J gene: TRBJ2-6; V gene: TRBV28; CDR3 DNA: TGTGCCAGCAGTCATGGGAGAGGCACAACTGGGGCCAACGTCCTGACTTTC; CDR3 protein: CASSHGRGTTGANVLTF
clone size: -; D gene: -; J gene: TRBJ2-7; V gene: TRBV11-3; CDR3 DNA: TGTGCCAGCAGCTTACTTTCAAATTACGAGCAGTACTTC; CDR3 protein: CASSLLSNYEQYF
clone size: -; D gene: -; J gene: TRBJ1-5; V gene: TRBV19; CDR3 DNA: TGTGCCAGTAGTATAAGCAATCAGCCCCAGCATTTT; CDR3 protein: CASSISNQPQHF
clone size: -; D gene: -; J gene: TRBJ1-1; V gene: TRBV3-1/TRBV3-2; CDR3 DNA: TGTGCCAGCAGCCAAAGCGGAACTGAAGCTTTCTTT; CDR3 protein: CASSQSGTEAFF
clone size: -; D gene: TRBD1; J gene: TRBJ2-5; V gene: TRBV3-1/TRBV3-2; CDR3 DNA: TGTGCCAGCAGCCAGATGACAGGGGGCGAGACCCAGTACTTC; CDR3 protein: CASSQMTGGETQYF
clone size: -; D gene: -; J gene: TRBJ2-3; V gene: TRBV6-5; CDR3 DNA: TGTGCCAGCAGTCCCGGGCAGACCGCCACAGATACGCAGTATTTT; CDR3 protein: CASSPGQTATDTQYF
clone size: -; D gene: -; J gene: TRBJ1-2; V gene: TRBV10-3; CDR3 DNA: TGTGCCATCAGAACAGGGATTGGCTACACCTTC; CDR3 protein: CAIRTGIGYTF
clone size: -; D gene: TRBD2; J gene: TRBJ2-7; V gene: TRBV5-1; CDR3 DNA: TGCGCCAGCAGCTTGGGGACTAGCGGGGGCCGGGGTGAGCAGTACTTC; CDR3 protein: CASSLGTSGGRGEQYF
clone size: -; D gene: TRBD1; J gene: TRBJ2-5; V gene: TRBV5-5; CDR3 DNA: TGTGCCAGCAGCCAAGACAGGGACCAAGAGACCCAGTACTTC; CDR3 protein: CASSQDRDQETQYF
clone size: -; D gene: TRBD1; J gene: TRBJ1-2; V gene: TRBV5-1; CDR3 DNA: TGCGCCAGCCGACGACAGGGTGCCTATGGCTACACCTTC; CDR3 protein: CASRRQGAYGYTF
clone size: -; D gene: -; J gene: TRBJ2-5; V gene: TRBV19; CDR3 DNA: TGTGCCACCCAAATGATGTCGGGGGAGACCCAGTACTTC; CDR3 protein: CATQMMSGETQYF
clone size: -; D gene: -; J gene: TRBJ2-1; V gene: TRBV5-1; CDR3 DNA: TGCGCCAGCAGCTTAAGTACAGGGAGCTACAATGAGCAGTTCTTC; CDR3 protein: CASSLSTGSYNEQFF
clone size: -; D gene: -; J gene: TRBJ2-2; V gene: TRBV6-6; CDR3 DNA: TGTGCCAGCAGTTACGGTTCTTCGAACACCGGGGAGCTGTTTTTT; CDR3 protein: CASSYGSSNTGELFF
clone size: -; D gene: TRBD1; J gene: TRBJ2-2; V gene: TRBV11-2; CDR3 DNA: TGTGCCAGCAGCTTAGTAACAGGGGACACCGGGGAGCTGTTTTTT; CDR3 protein: CASSLVTGDTGELFF
clone size: -; D gene: -; J gene: TRBJ1-5; V gene: TRBV2; CDR3 DNA: TGTGCCAGCAGCCGAAATGGGGGCAATCAGCCCCAGCATTTT; CDR3 protein: CASSRNGGNQPQHF
clone size: -; D gene: -; J gene: TRBJ2-3; V gene: TRBV14; CDR3 DNA: TGTGCCAGCAGCCAAGATTGGGTAGCATGGGATACGCAGTATTTT; CDR3 protein: CASSQDWVAWDTQYF
clone size: -; D gene: -; J gene: TRBJ1-1; V gene: TRBV7-3; CDR3 DNA: TGTGCCAGCAGTTCTGACGGGGACACTGAAGCTTTCTTT; CDR3 protein: CASSSDGDTEAFF
clone size: -; D gene: -; J gene: TRBJ2-7; V gene: TRBV28; CDR3 DNA: TGTGCCAGCAGTTTATCTGGGGAAAGGATCTACGAGCAGTACTTC; CDR3 protein: CASSLSGERIYEQYF
clone size: -; D gene: -; J gene: TRBJ2-6; V gene: TRBV5-4; CDR3 DNA: TGTGCCAGTATTTCCGGGGCCAACGTCCTGACTTTC; CDR3 protein: CASISGANVLTF
clone size: -; D gene: TRBD1; J gene: TRBJ1-4; V gene: TRBV6-5; CDR3 DNA: TGTGCCAGCAGTTATTTGGGTGGAACAGGGGTTGAAAAACTGTTTTTT; CDR3 protein: CASSYLGGTGVEKLFF
clone size: -; D gene: -; J gene: TRBJ1-2; V gene: TRBV5-1; CDR3 DNA: TGCGCCAGCAGGCCGGACAGTAACTATGGCTACACCTTC; CDR3 protein: CASRPDSNYGYTF
clone size: -; D gene: -; J gene: TRBJ2-7; V gene: TRBV6-1; CDR3 DNA: TGTGCCAGCAGTGAGGTAGGAGGCCCGGGGGAGCAGTACTTC; CDR3 protein: CASSEVGGPGEQYF
clone size: -; D gene: TRBD1; J gene: TRBJ2-7; V gene: TRBV6-5; CDR3 DNA: TGTGCCAGCAGTTACTCCCGGACAGGGGCCTACGAGCAGTACTTC; CDR3 protein: CASSYSRTGAYEQYF
clone size: -; D gene: -; J gene: TRBJ1-1; V gene: TRBV27; CDR3 DNA: TGTGCCAGCAGTTTAGGTTCGGTAAACACTGAAGCTTTCTTT; CDR3 protein: CASSLGSVNTEAFF
clone size: -; D gene: TRBD2; J gene: TRBJ2-7; V gene: TRBV4-2; CDR3 DNA: TGTGCCAGCAGCCAAGACAAACTAGCGGGGGTCCTGGGTCTTCGCGAGCAGTACTTC; CDR3 protein: CASSQDKLAGVLGLREQYF
clone size: -; D gene: TRBD1; J gene: TRBJ1-5; V gene: TRBV5-5; CDR3 DNA: TGTGCCAGCAGAGCGACAGGGGGATTGGTCGGCAATCAGCCCCAGCATTTT; CDR3 protein: CASRATGGLVGNQPQHF
clone size: -; D gene: TRBD1; J gene: TRBJ1-2; V gene: TRBV9; CDR3 DNA: TGTGCCAGCCGATCTCCCGGGACAGGGAGTGGCTACACCTTC; CDR3 protein: CASRSPGTGSGYTF
clone size: once; D gene: TRBD1; J gene: TRBJ1-1; V gene: TRBV6-5; CDR3 DNA: TGTGCCAGCAGTTACGGGACAGGGGGGGAAAACACTGAAGCTTTCTTT; CDR3 protein: CASSYGTGGENTEAFF
clone size: -; D gene: TRBD2; J gene: TRBJ2-5; V gene: TRBV14; CDR3 DNA: TGTGCCAGCAGCCACATTGGGAGGGGTAGAACCCAAGAGACCCAGTACTTC; CDR3 protein: CASSHIGRGRTQETQYF
clone size: -; D gene: -; J gene: TRBJ2-3; V gene: TRBV9; CDR3 DNA: TGTGCCAGCAGCGGTCCAGCGGTCGATACGCAGTATTTT; CDR3 protein: CASSGPAVDTQYF
clone size: few; D gene: -; J gene: TRBJ2-7; V gene: TRBV11-1; CDR3 DNA: TGTGCCAGCAGAACCGGGCCCCTATACGAGCAGTACTTC; CDR3 protein: CASRTGPLYEQYF
clone size: -; D gene: -; J gene: TRBJ2-3; V gene: TRBV7-9; CDR3 DNA: TGTGCCAGCAGCCCCCAGGTGAGCACAGATACGCAGTATTTT; CDR3 protein: CASSPQVSTDTQYF
clone size: -; D gene: -; J gene: TRBJ2-7; V gene: TRBV3-1/TRBV3-2; CDR3 DNA: TGTGCCAGCAGCCAAAATAGGGACGAGCAGTACTTC; CDR3 protein: CASSQNRDEQYF